This entry is about one T cell receptor (beta chain). The antigen it recognizes is unknown. No much larger clonotype is one base removed from it; base qualities were not supplied. The TCR beta chain CDR3 region was sequenced with the immunoSEQ assay. The paper's processing steps were these. T-cell fraction, clonal dominance and maximum TCR clone frequency were calculated for each specimen. As stored in TCRdb, this immuneACCESS dataset retains in-frame rearrangements with V and J assigned. A fraction of the clones does not appear; measured against another copy, unresolved V genes explain less than half of the discrepancy, and the remainder lacks a known reason. V and J calls and clone size are as listed in that table; D and trimming were resolved from the DNA. Counted in this sample were about 13,000 clones; roughly 70% of them appeared once. Roughly 8.7% of the sample is in the top ten clones. The data belong to a study of T cell repertoires in urothelial bladder cancer (dated by TCRdb to about 2019). About the study as a whole: Clinical stages of the approximately twelve resected lesions were three cT0, three cTa, three cT1 and three cT2 or greater. In the study, clonality of the TCR repertoire in bladder tumors was compared against clonality in benign bladder inflammation. A total of some eleven patients who had bladder lesions and were undergoing transurethral resection were prospectively identified. Eleven to twelve resected bladder lesions were studied, comprising urothelial carcinoma (UC+) and benign (UC-) specimens. Study-wide conclusions, independent of this receptor: In carcinoma specimens a single T-cell clone made up as much as 17% of infiltrating lymphocytes, compared with 2% in benign specimens. A median tumor infiltrating lymphocyte percentage of under 2.5% was observed in carcinoma specimens, compared with more than 10% in benign specimens. Urothelial carcinoma specimens had a median of approximately 5,300 T cells, fewer than the median of about 24,000 seen in benign specimens.

There are 13 amino acids in the CDR3, from cysteine to phenylalanine inclusive. CDR3 DNA only is kept here, 39 bases in frame from base 1. From the germline V gene (reference sequence), CDR1 is SGHNT and CDR2 is YYREEE. V drops 3 bases and J drops 9 bases, leaving 15 bases in between. At transurethral resection, specimens of the bladder lesions were collected and then stored at -80C. From bladder specimens obtained at transurethral resection, DNA was extracted. In this chain, TRBV5-4 is recombined with TRBJ2-5, with the identity of the D gene unclear. The receptor's source is a human donor with urothelial carcinoma. Sequencing was performed on tumor-infiltrating cells from bladder cancer. The DNA is TGTGCCAGCAGCTCGCAATCAAGGCAAGCCCAGTACTTC. Protein translation: CASSSQSRQAQYF.